Detailed here is one TCR beta chain. The data derive from a study of blood T cell repertoires in COVID-19. Method: immunoSEQ multiplex PCR; TCRdb's copy keeps in-frame clones and lacks some. This sample has hundreds of thousands of clones, with about four fifths found just once. The CDR3 runs 16 residues. CDR1 is MGHRA, CDR2 YSYEKL, per germline. The V segment lost 4 bases and the J segment 6 bases; nucleotides outside the gene matches: 11. The specimen sequenced was peripheral blood. This rearrangement joins TRBV4-1 to TRBJ2-7; 11 positions agree with TRBD2. This TCR was sampled from an elderly man with acute or convalescent COVID-19. This chain's CDR3 is CASSRYSGRDLAEQYF. The CDR3 region has the DNA TGCGCCAGCAGCCGCTATAGCGGGAGGGACTTGGCCGAGCAGTACTTC.